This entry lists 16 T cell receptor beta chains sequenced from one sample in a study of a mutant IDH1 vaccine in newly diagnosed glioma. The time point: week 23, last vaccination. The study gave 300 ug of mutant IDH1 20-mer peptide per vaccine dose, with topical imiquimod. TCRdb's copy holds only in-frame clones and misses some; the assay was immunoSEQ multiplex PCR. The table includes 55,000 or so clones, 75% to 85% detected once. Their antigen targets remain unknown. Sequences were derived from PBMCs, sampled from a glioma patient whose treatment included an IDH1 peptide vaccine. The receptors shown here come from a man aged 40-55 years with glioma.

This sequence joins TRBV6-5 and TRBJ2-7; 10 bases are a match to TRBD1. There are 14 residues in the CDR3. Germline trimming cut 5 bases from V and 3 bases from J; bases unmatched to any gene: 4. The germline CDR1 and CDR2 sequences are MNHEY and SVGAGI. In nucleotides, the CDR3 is TGTGCCAGCAGTCAAGGACAGGGGGGCTACGAGCAGTACTTC. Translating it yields CASSQGQGGYEQYF.

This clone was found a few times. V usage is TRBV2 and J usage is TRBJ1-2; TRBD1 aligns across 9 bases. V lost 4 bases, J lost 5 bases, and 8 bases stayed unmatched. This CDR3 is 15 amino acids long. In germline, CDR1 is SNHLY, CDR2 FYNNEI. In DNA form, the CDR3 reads TGTGCCAGCAGTGCGGGGACAGGGAGGAGGTATGGCTACACCTTC. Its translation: CASSAGTGRRYGYTF.

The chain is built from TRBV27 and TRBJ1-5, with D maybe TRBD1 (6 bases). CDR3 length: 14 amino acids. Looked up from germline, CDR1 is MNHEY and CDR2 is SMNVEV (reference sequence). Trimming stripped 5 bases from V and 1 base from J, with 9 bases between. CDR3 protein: CASSPTGSNQPQHF. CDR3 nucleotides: TGTGCCAGCAGTCCCACAGGGAGCAATCAGCCCCAGCATTTT.

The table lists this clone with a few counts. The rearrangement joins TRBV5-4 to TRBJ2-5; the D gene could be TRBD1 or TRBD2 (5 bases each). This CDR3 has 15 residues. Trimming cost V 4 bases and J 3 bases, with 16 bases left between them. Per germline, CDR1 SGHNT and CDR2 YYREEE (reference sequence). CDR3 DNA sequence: TGTGCCAGCAGCAGAGACCGGGACGGAAAAGAGACCCAGTACTTC. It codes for CASSRDRDGKETQYF.

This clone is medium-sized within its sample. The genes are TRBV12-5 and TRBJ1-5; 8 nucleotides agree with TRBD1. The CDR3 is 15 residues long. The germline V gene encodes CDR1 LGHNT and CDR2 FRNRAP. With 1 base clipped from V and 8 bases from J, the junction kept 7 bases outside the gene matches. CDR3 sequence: CASGLDADREEPQHF. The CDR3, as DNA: TGTGCTAGTGGTTTGGACGCGGACAGGGAGGAGCCCCAGCATTTT.

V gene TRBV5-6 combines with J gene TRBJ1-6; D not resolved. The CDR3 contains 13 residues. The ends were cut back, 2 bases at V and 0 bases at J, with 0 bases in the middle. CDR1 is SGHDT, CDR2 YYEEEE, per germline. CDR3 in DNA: TGTGCCAGCAGCTTCTCCTATAATTCACCCCTCCACTTT. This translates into CASSFSYNSPLHF.

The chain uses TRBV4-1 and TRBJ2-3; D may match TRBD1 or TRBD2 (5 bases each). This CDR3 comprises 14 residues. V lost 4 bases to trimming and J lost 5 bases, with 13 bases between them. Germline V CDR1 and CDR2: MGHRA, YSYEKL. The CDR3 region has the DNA TGCGCCAGCAGCCTCCTGGGACGTCGAGATACGCAGTATTTT. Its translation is CASSLLGRRDTQYF.

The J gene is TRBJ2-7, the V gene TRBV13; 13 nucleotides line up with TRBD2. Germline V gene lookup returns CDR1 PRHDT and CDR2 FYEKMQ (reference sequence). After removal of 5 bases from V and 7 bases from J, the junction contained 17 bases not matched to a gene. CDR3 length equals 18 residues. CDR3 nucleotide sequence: TGTGCCAGCAGCCCAACTAGCGGGGGGGCCTCTCTGTTTGGAGAGCAGTACTTC. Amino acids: CASSPTSGGASLFGEQYF.

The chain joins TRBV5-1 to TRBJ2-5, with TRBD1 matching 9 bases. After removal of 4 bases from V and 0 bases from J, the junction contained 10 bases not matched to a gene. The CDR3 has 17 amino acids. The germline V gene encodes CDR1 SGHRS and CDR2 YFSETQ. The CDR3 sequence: CASSSGATGGYQETQYF. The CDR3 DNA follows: TGCGCCAGCAGCAGTGGGGCAACAGGGGGCTACCAAGAGACCCAGTACTTC.

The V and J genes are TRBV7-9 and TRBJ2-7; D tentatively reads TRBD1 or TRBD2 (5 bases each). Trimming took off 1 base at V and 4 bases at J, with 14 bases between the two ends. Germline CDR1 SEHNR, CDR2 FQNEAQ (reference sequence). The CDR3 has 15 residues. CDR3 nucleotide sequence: TGTGCCAGCAGCTTAGGGTTGGGGACCCTATACGAGCAGTACTTC. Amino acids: CASSLGLGTLYEQYF.

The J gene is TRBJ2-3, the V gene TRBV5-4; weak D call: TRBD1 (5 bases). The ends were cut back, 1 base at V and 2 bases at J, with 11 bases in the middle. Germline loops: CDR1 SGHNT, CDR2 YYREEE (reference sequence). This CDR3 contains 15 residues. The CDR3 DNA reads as TGTGCCAGCAGCTTGATGGTAGGGGTCACAGATACGCAGTATTTT. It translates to CASSLMVGVTDTQYF.

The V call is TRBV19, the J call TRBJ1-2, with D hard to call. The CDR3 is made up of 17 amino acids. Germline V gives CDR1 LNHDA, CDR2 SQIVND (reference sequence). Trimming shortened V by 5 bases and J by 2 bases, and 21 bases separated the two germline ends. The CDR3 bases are TGTGCCAGTAGTCCCGCGCTAGTCGTGCGGAGCAACTATGGCTACACCTTC. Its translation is CASSPALVVRSNYGYTF.

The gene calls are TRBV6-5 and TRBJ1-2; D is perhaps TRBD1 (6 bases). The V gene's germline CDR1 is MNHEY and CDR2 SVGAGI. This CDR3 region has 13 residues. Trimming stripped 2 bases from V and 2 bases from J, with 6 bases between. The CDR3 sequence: CASSYDRNYGYTF. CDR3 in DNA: TGTGCCAGCAGTTACGACAGGAACTATGGCTACACCTTC.

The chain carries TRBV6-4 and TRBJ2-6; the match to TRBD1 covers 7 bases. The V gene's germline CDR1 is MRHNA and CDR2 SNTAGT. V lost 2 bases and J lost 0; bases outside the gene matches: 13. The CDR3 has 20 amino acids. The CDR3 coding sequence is TGTGCCAGCAGTGACATCCTCACGGGGACAGTGCCCTCTGGGGCCAACGTCCTGACTTTC. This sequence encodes CASSDILTGTVPSGANVLTF.

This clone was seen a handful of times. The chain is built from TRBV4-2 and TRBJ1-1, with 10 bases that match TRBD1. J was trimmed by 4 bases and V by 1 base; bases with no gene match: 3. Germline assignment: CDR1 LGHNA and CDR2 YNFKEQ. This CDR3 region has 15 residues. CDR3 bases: TGTGCCAGCAGCCAAGCCCGGGACAGGGGCACTGAAGCTTTCTTT. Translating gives CASSQARDRGTEAFF.

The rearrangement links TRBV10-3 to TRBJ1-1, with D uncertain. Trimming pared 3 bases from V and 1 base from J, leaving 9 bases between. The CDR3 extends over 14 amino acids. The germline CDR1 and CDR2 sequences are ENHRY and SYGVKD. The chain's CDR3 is CAISDTIKNTEAFF. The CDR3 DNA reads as TGTGCCATCAGTGATACGATCAAGAACACTGAAGCTTTCTTT.